These T cell receptor beta chains were read from a single sample in a study of blood T cells in healthy people across ages. TCRdb itself ran the 5' RACE reads through MiXCR, one entry per CDR3 protein. The table lists about 730,000 distinct CDR3 sequences, around 46% of them singletons. Material: blood. The receptors were sampled from a woman aged 60-75 years in good health. The CDR3 runs from the conserved cysteine through the conserved F or W. A D gene is named only where the DNA matches it firmly. Some rows mark clone size as missing; the rest say once, few, many or name a class of expanded clone.

.	15	TRBV3-1	.	TRBJ2-7	CASSSTLTGKDEQYF	TGTGCCAGCAGTTCTACTTTGACAGGAAAAGACGAGCAGTACTTC
TRBD1	15	TRBV10-1	.	TRBJ1-1	CASSGGGGGNTEAFF	TGCGCCAGCAGTGGGGGCGGAGGGGGCAACACTGAAGCTTTCTTT
TRBD2	16	TRBV18	.	TRBJ2-5	CASSPLSAGGQETQYF	TGTGCCAGCTCACCCCTGTCAGCGGGGGGACAAGAGACCCAGTACTTC
.	15	TRBV21-1	.	TRBJ1-1	CASSKETGGLPEAFF	TGTGCCAGCAGCAAAGAGACAGGTGGGCTCCCTGAAGCTTTCTTT
TRBD1	16	TRBV7-8	few	TRBJ1-5	CASSLGAGGYNQPQHF	TGTGCCAGCAGCTTAGGGGCAGGGGGCTACAATCAGCCCCAGCATTTT
TRBD2	15	TRBV20-1	.	TRBJ2-7	CSASLGTSGIYEQYF	TGCAGTGCTAGCCTCGGGACTAGCGGAATCTACGAGCAGTACTTC
TRBD1	14	TRBV28	once	TRBJ2-3	CASFPGQVTDTQYF	TGTGCCAGCTTTCCGGGACAGGTCACAGATACGCAGTATTTT
.	15	TRBV6-2/TRBV6-3	.	TRBJ1-2	CASSYRPGANYGYTF	TGTGCCAGCAGTTATCGGCCGGGGGCTAACTATGGCTACACCTTC
.	15	TRBV19	few	TRBJ2-1	CASSISLTPFNEQFF	TGTGCCAGTAGTATCAGTCTGACTCCCTTCAATGAGCAGTTCTTC
.	18	TRBV9	once	TRBJ2-1	CASSRSPVSPTPSNEQFF	TGTGCCAGCAGCCGTAGTCCAGTATCCCCAACCCCCTCCAATGAGCAGTTCTTC
.	18	TRBV7-3	once	TRBJ2-6	CASSLTGTGLSGANVLTF	TGTGCCAGCAGCTTAACTGGGACGGGACTCTCTGGGGCCAACGTCCTGACTTTC
.	15	TRBV5-1	.	TRBJ2-5	CASSSDTGTQETQYF	TGCGCCAGCAGCTCGGATACAGGGACCCAAGAGACCCAGTACTTC
.	14	TRBV6-1	.	TRBJ1-1	CASSEIGGNTEAFF	TGTGCCAGCAGTGAAATAGGCGGAAATACTGAAGCTTTCTTT
TRBD1	13	TRBV5-1	.	TRBJ1-2	CATTTTGPSGYTF	TGCGCCACTACGACGACAGGGCCCTCGGGCTACACCTTC
.	14	TRBV15	.	TRBJ1-4	CATSRQVFNEKLFF	TGTGCCACCAGCAGACAGGTCTTTAATGAAAAACTGTTTTTT
.	13	TRBV10-3	.	TRBJ2-3	CAIRADPTDTQYF	TGTGCCATCAGGGCGGACCCCACAGATACGCAGTATTTT
TRBD1	18	TRBV6-5	once	TRBJ1-5	CASSSLGDRDSSNQPQHF	TGTGCCAGCAGTTCTTTAGGGGACAGGGACTCTAGCAATCAGCCCCAGCATTTT
.	14	TRBV10-3	.	TRBJ2-7	CAITARQSTYEQYF	TGTGCCATCACGGCCCGACAGTCAACCTACGAGCAGTACTTC
.	15	TRBV6-5	few	TRBJ2-1	CASSYVRSSYNEQFF	TGTGCCAGCAGTTACGTAAGGAGTAGCTACAATGAGCAGTTCTTC
TRBD1	13	TRBV29-1	.	TRBJ2-1	CSADPGQGGEQFF	TGCAGCGCTGACCCGGGACAGGGTGGTGAGCAGTTCTTC
.	16	TRBV7-9	.	TRBJ1-1	CASSYQRQIRNTEAFF	TGTGCCAGCAGCTACCAACGACAGATAAGGAACACTGAAGCTTTCTTT
TRBD1	15	TRBV6-2/TRBV6-3	.	TRBJ1-1	CASSQAVRQGTEAFF	TGTGCCAGCAGTCAAGCCGTGAGACAGGGCACTGAAGCTTTCTTT
TRBD2	18	TRBV7-2	.	TRBJ2-7	CASSLGFGTSGQTYEQYF	TGTGCCAGCAGCTTAGGTTTTGGGACTAGCGGGCAAACCTACGAGCAGTACTTC
.	15	TRBV20-1	.	TRBJ1-1	CSARDQRGMNTEAFF	TGCAGTGCTAGAGATCAGAGAGGAATGAACACTGAAGCTTTCTTT
TRBD2	20	TRBV4-2	few	TRBJ2-7	CASSQDEPTSGALSSYEQYF	TGTGCCAGCAGCCAAGATGAACCGACTAGCGGGGCCCTTAGCTCCTACGAGCAGTACTTC
.	17	TRBV4-3	.	TRBJ2-7	CASSPRGYSNSYNEQYF	TGCGCCAGCAGCCCCAGAGGGTACTCGAACTCCTACAATGAGCAGTACTTC